These T cell receptor beta chains were read from a single sample in a study of T-cell memory formation after mild COVID-19. Using its own MiXCR run on the 5' RACE reads, TCRdb lists one record per CDR3 protein. The profile shows roughly 500,000 distinct CDR3 sequences, approximately 20% of them singletons. Sequencing input: PBMCs or a T cell subset sorted from them (not recorded which). These receptors all stem from an adult woman who had mild COVID-19 (a few samples of this study predate the infection). Cell type and time point are not known. Both conserved end residues are part of each CDR3. Each record gives: D gene, V gene, clone size, J gene, CDR3 protein, CDR3 DNA. D genes are given only for firm matches. Clone size appears in some rows only: once, few, many, or a class for an expanded clone.

>TRBD2|TRBV14|-|TRBJ2-6
CASSQAGSRRILAGYSGANVLTF
TGTGCCAGCAGCCAAGCGGGGTCCCGGAGAATACTAGCGGGGTACTCTGGGGCCAACGTCCTGACTTTC
>-|TRBV3-1|-|TRBJ2-7
CASSLQPGTFENEQYF
TGTGCCAGCAGCCTCCAACCCGGGACTTTCGAAAACGAGCAGTACTTC
>-|TRBV7-9|-|TRBJ2-1
CASSLGPRGAYNEQFF
TGTGCCAGCAGCTTAGGTCCCCGAGGGGCCTACAATGAGCAGTTCTTC
>-|TRBV4-2|few|TRBJ1-1
CASSQAVLTAHEAFF
TGTGCCAGCAGCCAAGCCGTTCTAACGGCCCATGAAGCTTTCTTT
>-|TRBV18|-|TRBJ2-2
CASSPGKVPNTGELFF
TGTGCCAGCTCACCAGGAAAAGTCCCGAACACCGGGGAGCTGTTTTTT
>TRBD2|TRBV11-3|few|TRBJ2-5
CASSWRGLAGGPRETQYF
TGTGCCAGCAGCTGGAGGGGACTAGCGGGAGGGCCTCGAGAGACCCAGTACTTC
>-|TRBV7-8|few|TRBJ1-1
CASSLMMAENTEAFF
TGTGCCAGCAGCTTGATGATGGCAGAGAACACTGAAGCTTTCTTT
>TRBD2|TRBV12-3/TRBV12-4|few|TRBJ2-2
CASRSTSGGDTGELFF
TGTGCCAGCAGATCTACTAGCGGGGGGGACACCGGGGAGCTGTTTTTT
>-|TRBV19|-|TRBJ2-7
CASSIAGFAGEQYF
TGTGCCAGTAGTATCGCAGGGTTTGCGGGAGAGCAGTACTTC
>TRBD2|TRBV7-9|few|TRBJ2-1
CASSSSGGARSEQFF
TGTGCCAGCAGCTCTAGCGGGGGGGCTAGGAGTGAGCAGTTCTTC
>-|TRBV3-1|-|TRBJ1-1
CASRTKGPGNTEAFF
TGTGCCAGCAGGACCAAGGGACCGGGGAACACTGAAGCTTTCTTT
>-|TRBV19|-|TRBJ1-5
CASSEVGNGQPQHF
TGTGCCAGTAGCGAAGTCGGTAATGGACAGCCCCAGCATTTT
>-|TRBV12-3/TRBV12-4|-|TRBJ1-1
CASSYQRGYSYLNTEAFF
TGTGCCAGCAGCTACCAGCGGGGTTACAGCTACCTGAACACTGAAGCTTTCTTT
>-|TRBV5-1|many|TRBJ1-1
CASSLGPTNTEAFF
TGCGCCAGCAGCTTGGGACCGACGAACACTGAAGCTTTCTTT
>-|TRBV21-1|once|TRBJ1-1
CASSDRPMGNTEAFF
TGTGCCAGCAGCGACAGGCCCATGGGTAACACTGAAGCTTTCTTT
>-|TRBV7-9|many|TRBJ2-5
CASSSRVRGETQYF
TGTGCCAGCAGCTCCAGGGTGCGTGGGGAGACCCAGTACTTC
>TRBD2|TRBV6-4|-|TRBJ2-1
CASSEAGGYNEQFF
TGTGCCAGCAGTGAAGCGGGAGGCTACAATGAGCAGTTCTTC
>-|TRBV6-4|few|TRBJ2-1
CASSAAGERNEQFF
TGTGCCAGCAGTGCCGCAGGGGAGCGAAATGAGCAGTTCTTC
>-|TRBV5-5|-|TRBJ2-1
CATWDGYNEQFF
TGTGCCACCTGGGACGGCTACAATGAGCAGTTCTTC
>TRBD2|TRBV12-3/TRBV12-4|few|TRBJ2-2
CASSPGLGFRELFF
TGTGCCAGCAGTCCGGGACTAGGATTTCGGGAGCTGTTTTTT
>-|TRBV20-1|few|TRBJ2-7
CSVQGGYEQYF
TGCAGTGTTCAGGGTGGCTACGAGCAGTACTTC
>TRBD1|TRBV20-1|few|TRBJ2-7
CSARGTGTGSYEQYF
TGCAGTGCTAGAGGAACCGGGACAGGCTCCTACGAGCAGTACTTC
>-|TRBV30|few|TRBJ2-5
CGTGRGQGQETQYF
TGTGGTACGGGGCGAGGTCAGGGGCAAGAGACCCAGTACTTC
>TRBD2|TRBV7-3|-|TRBJ2-1
CASSPRGSSGRGDEQFF
TGTGCCAGCAGCCCCCGCGGTAGTAGCGGGAGAGGTGATGAGCAGTTCTTC
>-|TRBV12-3/TRBV12-4|-|TRBJ1-1
CASSFGSTVGGTEAFF
TGTGCCAGCAGTTTCGGCTCTACCGTGGGGGGGACTGAAGCTTTCTTT
>-|TRBV5-1|-|TRBJ2-7
CASSPGRTVTSYEQYF
TGCGCCAGCAGTCCAGGTCGGACAGTGACCTCCTACGAGCAGTACTTC
>TRBD1|TRBV2|few|TRBJ2-6
CASSGLTGSGANVLTF
TGTGCCAGCAGTGGATTGACAGGGTCGGGGGCCAACGTCCTGACTTTC
>-|TRBV12-3/TRBV12-4|once|TRBJ2-2
CASRISTGELFF
TGTGCCAGCAGGATATCCACCGGGGAGCTGTTTTTT
>-|TRBV20-1|few|TRBJ2-5
CSASWDWGRGSRGQETQYF
TGCAGTGCTAGTTGGGATTGGGGCAGGGGATCAAGGGGACAAGAGACCCAGTACTTC
>-|TRBV5-1|-|TRBJ2-5
CASSLAMGARIETQYF
TGCGCCAGCAGCTTGGCCATGGGGGCTCGAATAGAGACCCAGTACTTC
>-|TRBV20-1|-|TRBJ2-1
CSAQKVGGQSYNEQFF
TGCAGTGCTCAAAAGGTCGGGGGACAATCCTACAATGAGCAGTTCTTC
>-|TRBV24-1|-|TRBJ2-7
CATSEGQSHEQYF
TGTGCCACCAGCGAGGGACAAAGTCACGAGCAGTACTTC
>TRBD1|TRBV12-3/TRBV12-4|-|TRBJ2-7
CASSPPGQALGEQYF
TGTGCCAGCAGTCCCCCGGGACAGGCTCTGGGGGAGCAGTACTTC
>-|TRBV7-2|-|TRBJ1-2
CASSLDDGANYGYTF
TGTGCCAGCAGCTTAGATGACGGAGCTAACTATGGCTACACCTTC
>TRBD1|TRBV7-2|once|TRBJ2-6
CASSRRLGDRASGANVLTF
TGTGCCAGCAGCCGTAGGCTGGGGGACAGGGCTTCTGGGGCCAACGTCCTGACTTTC
>-|TRBV6-5|-|TRBJ2-3
CASSYRAGGSTDTQYF
TGTGCCAGCAGTTACAGGGCCGGAGGTAGCACAGATACGCAGTATTTT
>-|TRBV7-8|few|TRBJ2-3
CASSLDKSGSTDTQYF
TGTGCCAGCAGCTTAGACAAGAGCGGGAGCACAGATACGCAGTATTTT
>TRBD2|TRBV6-6|-|TRBJ2-1
CASSSGTITHNEQFF
TGTGCCAGCAGTTCCGGGACTATTACCCACAATGAGCAGTTCTTC
>TRBD2|TRBV20-1|-|TRBJ2-5
CSARDLTSGFMAQYF
TGCAGTGCTAGAGATCTAACTAGCGGGTTTATGGCCCAGTACTTC
>TRBD1|TRBV9|few|TRBJ2-7
CASSYRDRANDEQYF
TGTGCCAGCAGTTACCGGGACAGGGCGAATGACGAGCAGTACTTC
>-|TRBV7-2|-|TRBJ1-2
CASSPRYRVQANYGYTF
TGTGCCAGCAGCCCTCGCTACCGGGTTCAAGCTAACTATGGCTACACCTTC
>-|TRBV28|-|TRBJ2-7
CASSLGSALYEQYF
TGTGCCAGCAGTTTAGGGAGCGCGTTATACGAGCAGTACTTC
>-|TRBV29-1|-|TRBJ2-5
CSVDGFRETQYF
TGCAGCGTTGATGGGTTTCGGGAGACCCAGTACTTC
>TRBD1|TRBV7-2|few|TRBJ1-2
CASSLLSRQGGWNSYGYTF
TGTGCCAGCAGCTTATTATCCCGTCAGGGGGGGTGGAATTCCTATGGCTACACCTTC
>TRBD1|TRBV18|many|TRBJ1-1
CASRQGVDTEAFF
TGTGCCAGCCGACAGGGGGTGGACACTGAAGCTTTCTTT
>TRBD1|TRBV7-8|-|TRBJ2-7
CASSLAPGTGKYF
TGTGCCAGCAGCTTAGCGCCAGGGACAGGGAAGTACTTC
>-|TRBV30|-|TRBJ2-5
CAWSAETQYF
TGTGCCTGGAGTGCGGAGACCCAGTACTTC
>TRBD2|TRBV27|few|TRBJ2-3
CAVTSGKTDTQYF
TGTGCCGTGACTAGCGGGAAAACAGATACGCAGTATTTT
>-|TRBV6-5|-|TRBJ2-3
CASSYEGTTDTQYF
TGTGCCAGCAGTTACGAGGGAACTACAGATACGCAGTATTTT
>-|TRBV5-6|-|TRBJ2-5
CASSERRSIVETQYF
TGTGCCAGCAGCGAGCGAAGGAGTATCGTGGAGACCCAGTACTTC
>-|TRBV7-9|few|TRBJ1-2
CASSLESPTGGYTF
TGTGCCAGCAGCTTAGAGTCCCCGACGGGTGGCTACACCTTC
>-|TRBV30|-|TRBJ2-2
CAWSSGLPGELFF
TGTGCCTGGAGTTCGGGGCTTCCCGGGGAGCTGTTTTTT
>-|TRBV12-3/TRBV12-4|many|TRBJ1-5
CASSIGYQPQHF
TGTGCCAGCTCTATCGGTTATCAGCCCCAGCATTTT
>TRBD2|TRBV4-2|-|TRBJ2-1
CASSPRLAGDEQFF
TGTGCCAGCAGCCCCCGACTAGCGGGAGATGAGCAGTTCTTC
>TRBD2|TRBV7-6|-|TRBJ2-5
CASSPELAGALQETQYF
TGTGCCAGCAGCCCCGAGCTCGCGGGAGCTTTACAAGAGACCCAGTACTTC
>TRBD1|TRBV5-1|-|TRBJ1-1
CASSLVQGQNTEAFF
TGCGCCAGCAGCTTGGTACAGGGGCAGAACACTGAAGCTTTCTTT
>-|TRBV10-3|-|TRBJ2-7
CAISESETGTLYEQYF
TGTGCCATCAGTGAGTCAGAGACAGGGACTCTCTACGAGCAGTACTTC
>TRBD1|TRBV7-2|few|TRBJ1-3
CASSLTGGASGNTIYF
TGTGCCAGCAGCCTTACAGGGGGCGCCTCTGGAAACACCATATATTTT
>-|TRBV5-1|-|TRBJ1-1
CASSTGTLPEAFF
TGCGCCAGCAGCACAGGGACGCTCCCTGAAGCTTTCTTT